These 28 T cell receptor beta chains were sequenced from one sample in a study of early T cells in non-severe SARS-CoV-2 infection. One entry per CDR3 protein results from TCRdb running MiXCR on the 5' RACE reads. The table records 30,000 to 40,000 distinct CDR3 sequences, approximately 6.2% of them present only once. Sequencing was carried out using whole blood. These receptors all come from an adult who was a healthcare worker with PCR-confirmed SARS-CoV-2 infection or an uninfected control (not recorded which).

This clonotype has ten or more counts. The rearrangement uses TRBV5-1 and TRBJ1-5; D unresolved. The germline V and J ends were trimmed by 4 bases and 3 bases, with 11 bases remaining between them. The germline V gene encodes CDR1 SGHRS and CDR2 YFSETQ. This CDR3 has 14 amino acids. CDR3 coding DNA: TGCGCCAGCAGCCCACGGTCCTACAATCAGCCCCAGCATTTT. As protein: CASSPRSYNQPQHF.

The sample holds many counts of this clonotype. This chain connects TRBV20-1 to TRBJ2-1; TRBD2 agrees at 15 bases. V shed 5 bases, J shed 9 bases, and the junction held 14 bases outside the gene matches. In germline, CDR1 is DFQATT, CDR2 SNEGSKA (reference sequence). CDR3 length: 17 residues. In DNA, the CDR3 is TGCAGTGCTCGACCAGGGACACCGGGACTAGCGGGAGGTGAGCAGTTCTTC. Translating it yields CSARPGTPGLAGGEQFF.

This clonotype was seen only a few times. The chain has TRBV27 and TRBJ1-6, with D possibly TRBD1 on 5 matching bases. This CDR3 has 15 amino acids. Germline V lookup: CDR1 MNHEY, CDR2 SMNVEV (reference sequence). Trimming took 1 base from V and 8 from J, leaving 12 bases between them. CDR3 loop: CASSLLGGVDSPLHF. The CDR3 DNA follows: TGTGCCAGCAGTTTATTGGGAGGGGTCGATTCACCCCTCCACTTT.

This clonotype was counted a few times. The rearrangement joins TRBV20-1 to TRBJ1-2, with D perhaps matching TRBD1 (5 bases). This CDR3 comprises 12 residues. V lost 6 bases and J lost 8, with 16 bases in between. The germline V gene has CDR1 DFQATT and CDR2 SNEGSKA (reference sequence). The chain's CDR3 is CSATGTTYGYTF. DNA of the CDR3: TGCAGTGCAACCGGGACTACCTACGGCTACACCTTC.

CDR3 protein: CSARTSGSAYEQYF. Written as DNA, the CDR3 is TGCAGTGCTAGAACGAGCGGGAGTGCCTACGAGCAGTACTTC. V is TRBV20-1 and J is TRBJ2-7, with TRBD2 identical over 8 bases. The CDR3 sequence is 14 residues long. The ends lost 2 bases at V and 2 bases at J; junction bases unmatched: 5. Germline CDR1 is DFQATT and CDR2 is SNEGSKA (reference sequence).

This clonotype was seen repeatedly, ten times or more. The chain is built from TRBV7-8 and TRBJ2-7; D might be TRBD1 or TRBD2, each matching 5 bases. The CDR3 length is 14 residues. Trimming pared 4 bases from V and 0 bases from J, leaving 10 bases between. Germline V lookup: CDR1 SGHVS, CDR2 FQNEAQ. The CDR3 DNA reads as TGTGCCAGCAGCTCCGGGGCAGTCTCCTACGAGCAGTACGTC. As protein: CASSSGAVSYEQYV.

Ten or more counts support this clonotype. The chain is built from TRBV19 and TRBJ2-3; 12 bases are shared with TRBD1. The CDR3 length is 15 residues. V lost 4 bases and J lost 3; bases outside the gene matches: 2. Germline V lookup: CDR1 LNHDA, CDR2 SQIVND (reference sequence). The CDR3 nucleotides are TGTGCCAGTAGTACGGGACAGGGGGCAACAGATACGCAGTATTTT. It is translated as CASSTGQGATDTQYF.

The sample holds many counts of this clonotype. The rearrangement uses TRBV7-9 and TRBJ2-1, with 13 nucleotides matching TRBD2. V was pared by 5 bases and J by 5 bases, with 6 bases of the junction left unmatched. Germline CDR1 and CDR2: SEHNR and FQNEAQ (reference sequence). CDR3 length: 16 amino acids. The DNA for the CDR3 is TGTGCCAGCAGCATCGGACTAGCGGGAGTGGACAATGAGCAGTTCTTC. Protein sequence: CASSIGLAGVDNEQFF.

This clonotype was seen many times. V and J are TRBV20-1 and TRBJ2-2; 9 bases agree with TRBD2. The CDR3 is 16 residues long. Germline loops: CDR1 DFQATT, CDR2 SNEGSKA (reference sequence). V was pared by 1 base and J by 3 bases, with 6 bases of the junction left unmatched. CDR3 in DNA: TGCAGTGCTAGAGTTAGCGGGAGACGGTACACCGGGGAGCTGTTTTTT. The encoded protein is CSARVSGRRYTGELFF.

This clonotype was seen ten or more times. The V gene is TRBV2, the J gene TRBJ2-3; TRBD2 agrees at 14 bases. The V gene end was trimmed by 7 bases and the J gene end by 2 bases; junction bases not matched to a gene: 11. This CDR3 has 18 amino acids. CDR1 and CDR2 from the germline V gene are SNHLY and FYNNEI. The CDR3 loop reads CASIFAGTSGSYTDTQYF. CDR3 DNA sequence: TGTGCCAGCATTTTCGCGGGGACTAGCGGGAGTTACACAGATACGCAGTATTTT.

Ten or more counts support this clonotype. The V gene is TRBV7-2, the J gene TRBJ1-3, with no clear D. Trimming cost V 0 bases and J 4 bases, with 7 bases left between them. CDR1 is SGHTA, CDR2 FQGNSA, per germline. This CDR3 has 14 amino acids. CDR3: CASSLAGRGNTIYF. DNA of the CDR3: TGTGCCAGCAGCTTAGCGGGCCGGGGAAACACCATATATTTT.

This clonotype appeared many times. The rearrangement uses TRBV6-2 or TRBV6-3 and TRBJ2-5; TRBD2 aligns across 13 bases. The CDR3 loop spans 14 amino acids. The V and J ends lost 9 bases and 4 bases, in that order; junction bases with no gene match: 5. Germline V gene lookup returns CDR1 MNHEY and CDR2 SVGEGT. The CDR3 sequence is CASGLAGALETQYF. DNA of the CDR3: TGTGCCAGTGGACTAGCGGGAGCGCTAGAGACCCAGTACTTC.

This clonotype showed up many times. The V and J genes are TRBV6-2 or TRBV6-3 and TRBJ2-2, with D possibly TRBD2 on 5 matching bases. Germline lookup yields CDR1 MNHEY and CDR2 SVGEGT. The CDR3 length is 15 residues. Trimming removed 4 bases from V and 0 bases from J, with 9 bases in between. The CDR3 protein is CASSFGGSNTGELFF. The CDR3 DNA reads TGTGCCAGCAGTTTCGGAGGTTCGAACACCGGGGAGCTGTTTTTT.

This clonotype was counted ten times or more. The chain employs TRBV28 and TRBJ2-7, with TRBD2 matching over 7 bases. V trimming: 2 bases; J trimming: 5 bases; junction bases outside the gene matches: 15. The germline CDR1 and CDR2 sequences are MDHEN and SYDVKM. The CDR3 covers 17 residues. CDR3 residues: CASSLPWRGGSGDEQYF. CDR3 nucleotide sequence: TGTGCCAGCAGTTTACCCTGGCGGGGCGGGAGCGGCGACGAGCAGTACTTC.

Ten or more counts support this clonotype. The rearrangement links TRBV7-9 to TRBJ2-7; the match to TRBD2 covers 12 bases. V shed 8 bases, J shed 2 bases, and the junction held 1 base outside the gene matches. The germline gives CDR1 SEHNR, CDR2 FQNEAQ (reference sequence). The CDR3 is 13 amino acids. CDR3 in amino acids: CASASGRAYEQYF. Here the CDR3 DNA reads TGTGCCAGCGCTAGCGGGAGGGCCTACGAGCAGTACTTC.

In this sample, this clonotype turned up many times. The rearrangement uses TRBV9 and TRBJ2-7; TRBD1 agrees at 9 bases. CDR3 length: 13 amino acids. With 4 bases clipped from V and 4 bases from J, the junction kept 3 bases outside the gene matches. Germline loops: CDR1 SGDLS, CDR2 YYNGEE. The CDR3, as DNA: TGTGCCAGCAGCTACGGACAGGGGTACGAGCAGTACTTC. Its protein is CASSYGQGYEQYF.

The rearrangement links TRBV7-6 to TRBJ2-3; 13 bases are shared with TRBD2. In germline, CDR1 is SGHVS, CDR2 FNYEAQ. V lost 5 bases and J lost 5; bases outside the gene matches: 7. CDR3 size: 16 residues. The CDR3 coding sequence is TGTGCCAGCAGCCGGACTAGCGGGGGCCTAGGAGATACGCAGTATTTT. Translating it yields CASSRTSGGLGDTQYF.

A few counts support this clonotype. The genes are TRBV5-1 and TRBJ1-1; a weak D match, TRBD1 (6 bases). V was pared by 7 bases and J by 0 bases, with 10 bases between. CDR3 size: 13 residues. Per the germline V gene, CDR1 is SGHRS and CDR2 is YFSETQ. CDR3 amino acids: CASCRGMNTEAFF. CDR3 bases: TGCGCCAGCTGCAGGGGTATGAACACTGAAGCTTTCTTT.

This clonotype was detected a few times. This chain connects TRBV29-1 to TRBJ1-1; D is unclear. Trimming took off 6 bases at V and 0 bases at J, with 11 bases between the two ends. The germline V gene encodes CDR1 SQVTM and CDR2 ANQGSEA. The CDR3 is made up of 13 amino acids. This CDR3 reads CSVQYSLNTEAFF. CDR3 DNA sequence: TGCAGCGTCCAGTACAGTTTGAACACTGAAGCTTTCTTT.

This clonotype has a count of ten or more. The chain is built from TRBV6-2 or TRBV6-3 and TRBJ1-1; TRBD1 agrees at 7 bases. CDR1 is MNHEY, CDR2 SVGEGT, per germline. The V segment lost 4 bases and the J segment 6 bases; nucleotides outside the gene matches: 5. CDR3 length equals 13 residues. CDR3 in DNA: TGTGCCAGCAGTTCCTCCCAGGGGGCTGAAGCTTTCTTT. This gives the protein CASSSSQGAEAFF.

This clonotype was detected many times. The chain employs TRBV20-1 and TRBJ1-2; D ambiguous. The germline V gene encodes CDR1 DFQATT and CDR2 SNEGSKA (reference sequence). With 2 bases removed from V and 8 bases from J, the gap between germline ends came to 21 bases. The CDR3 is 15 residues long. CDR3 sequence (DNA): TGCAGTGCTAGACCCCGACCCAGGATGGGCTTGGGCTACACCTTC. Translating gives CSARPRPRMGLGYTF.

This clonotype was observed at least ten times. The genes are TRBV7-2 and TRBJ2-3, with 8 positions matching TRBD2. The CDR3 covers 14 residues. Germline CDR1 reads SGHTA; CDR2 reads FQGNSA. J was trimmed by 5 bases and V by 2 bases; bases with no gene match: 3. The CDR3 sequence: CASSLTGGGDTQYF. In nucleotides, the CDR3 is TGTGCCAGCAGCTTAACGGGAGGGGGAGATACGCAGTATTTT.

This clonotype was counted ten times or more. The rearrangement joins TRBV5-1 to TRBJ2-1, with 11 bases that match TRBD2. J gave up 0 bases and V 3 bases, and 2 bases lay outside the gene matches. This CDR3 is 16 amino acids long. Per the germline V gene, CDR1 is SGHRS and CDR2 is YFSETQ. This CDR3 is CASSSSGRSSYNEQFF. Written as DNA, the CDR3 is TGCGCCAGCAGCTCTAGCGGGAGGAGCTCCTACAATGAGCAGTTCTTC.

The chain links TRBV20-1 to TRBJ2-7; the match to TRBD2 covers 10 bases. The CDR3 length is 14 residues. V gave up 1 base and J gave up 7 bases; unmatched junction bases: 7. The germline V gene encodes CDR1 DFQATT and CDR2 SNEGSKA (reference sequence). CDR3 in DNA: TGCAGTGCTAGAGCCCTAGCGGGAGTGCAAGAGCAGTACTTC. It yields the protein CSARALAGVQEQYF.

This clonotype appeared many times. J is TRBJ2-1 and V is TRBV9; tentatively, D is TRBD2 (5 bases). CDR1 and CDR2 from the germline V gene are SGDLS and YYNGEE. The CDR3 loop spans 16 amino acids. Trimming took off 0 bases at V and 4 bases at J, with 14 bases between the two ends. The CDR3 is CASSVVWRASYNEQFF. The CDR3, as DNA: TGTGCCAGCAGCGTAGTGTGGCGGGCCTCTTACAATGAGCAGTTCTTC.

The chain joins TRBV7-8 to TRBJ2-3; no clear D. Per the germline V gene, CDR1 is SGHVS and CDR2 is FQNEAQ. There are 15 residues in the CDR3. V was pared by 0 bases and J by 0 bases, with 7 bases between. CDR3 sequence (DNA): TGTGCCAGCAGCTTAGCTCGCTACAGCACAGATACGCAGTATTTT. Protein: CASSLARYSTDTQYF.

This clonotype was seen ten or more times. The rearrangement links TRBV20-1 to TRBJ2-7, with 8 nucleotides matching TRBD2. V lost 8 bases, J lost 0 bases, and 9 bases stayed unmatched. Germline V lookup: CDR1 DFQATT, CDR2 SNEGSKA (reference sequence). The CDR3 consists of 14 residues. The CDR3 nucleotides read TGCAGTTCCTCCGCCGGGACTAGCTCCTACGAGCAGTACTTC. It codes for CSSSAGTSSYEQYF.

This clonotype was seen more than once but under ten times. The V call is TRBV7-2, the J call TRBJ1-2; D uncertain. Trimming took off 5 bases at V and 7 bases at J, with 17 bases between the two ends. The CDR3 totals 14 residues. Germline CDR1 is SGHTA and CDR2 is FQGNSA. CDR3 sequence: CASSPAAGRTGYTF. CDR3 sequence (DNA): TGTGCCAGCAGCCCCGCCGCAGGTCGTACTGGCTACACCTTC.